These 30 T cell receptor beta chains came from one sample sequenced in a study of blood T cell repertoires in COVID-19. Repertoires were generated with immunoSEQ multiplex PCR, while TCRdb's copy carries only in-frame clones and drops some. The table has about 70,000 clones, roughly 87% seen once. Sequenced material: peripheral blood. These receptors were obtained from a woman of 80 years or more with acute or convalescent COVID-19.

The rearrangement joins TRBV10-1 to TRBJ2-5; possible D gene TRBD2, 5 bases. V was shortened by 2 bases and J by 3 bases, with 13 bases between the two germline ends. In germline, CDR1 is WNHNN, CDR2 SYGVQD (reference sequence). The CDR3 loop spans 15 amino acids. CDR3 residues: CASSEPRTGKETQYF. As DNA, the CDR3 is TGCGCCAGCAGTGAGCCCCGGACTGGAAAAGAGACCCAGTACTTC.

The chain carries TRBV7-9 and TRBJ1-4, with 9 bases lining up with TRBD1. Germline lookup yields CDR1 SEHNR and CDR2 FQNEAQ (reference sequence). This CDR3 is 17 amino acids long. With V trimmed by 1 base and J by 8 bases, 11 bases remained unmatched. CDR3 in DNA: TGTGCCAGCAGCTTAGGGGGACAGGGTTGGGAATCGGAAAAACTGTTTTTT. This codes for CASSLGGQGWESEKLFF.

CDR3 loop: CASSLDSGSGNTIYF. The CDR3 DNA follows: TGCGCCAGCAGCTTGGATTCCGGGTCTGGAAACACCATATATTTT. This chain connects TRBV5-1 to TRBJ1-3; D not resolved. The V gene's germline CDR1 is SGHRS and CDR2 YFSETQ. Trimming took off 0 bases at V and 1 base at J, with 8 bases between the two ends. The CDR3 consists of 15 residues.

The CDR3 DNA follows: TGTGCCAGCAGCCTACAGGGGAATCAGCCCCAGCATTTT. It specifies CASSLQGNQPQHF. This sequence joins TRBV7-2 and TRBJ1-5, with TRBD1 matching 7 bases. CDR1 and CDR2 from the germline V gene are SGHTA and FQGNSA. This CDR3 contains 13 residues. V gave up 5 bases and J gave up 4 bases; unmatched junction bases: 2. The full variable domain, completed using reference TRBV7-2 and TRBJ1-5, is GAGVSQSPSNKVTEKGKDVELRCDPISGHTALYWYRQSLGQGLEFLIYFQGNSAPDKSGLPSDRFSAERTGGSVSTLTIQRTQQEDSAVYLCASSLQGNQPQHFGDGTRLSIL.

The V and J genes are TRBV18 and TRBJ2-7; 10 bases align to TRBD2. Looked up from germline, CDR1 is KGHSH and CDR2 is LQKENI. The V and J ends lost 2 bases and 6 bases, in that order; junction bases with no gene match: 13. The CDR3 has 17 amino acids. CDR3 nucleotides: TGTGCCAGCTCACCATCTCTTAGCGGGGGGCCTACCGGCGAGCAGTACTTC. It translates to CASSPSLSGGPTGEQYF.

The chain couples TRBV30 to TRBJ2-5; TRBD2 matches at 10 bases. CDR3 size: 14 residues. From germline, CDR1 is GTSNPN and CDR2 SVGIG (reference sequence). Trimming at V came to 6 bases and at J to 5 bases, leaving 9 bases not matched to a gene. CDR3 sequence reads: CACQTGLASETQYF. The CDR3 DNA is TGTGCCTGCCAAACGGGACTAGCGTCGGAGACCCAGTACTTC. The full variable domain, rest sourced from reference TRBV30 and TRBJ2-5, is SQTIHQWPATLVQPVGSPLSLECTVEGTSNPNLYWYRQAAGRGLQLLFYSVGIGQISSEVPQNLSASRPQDRQFILSSKKLLLSDSGFYLCACQTGLASETQYFGPGTRLLVL.

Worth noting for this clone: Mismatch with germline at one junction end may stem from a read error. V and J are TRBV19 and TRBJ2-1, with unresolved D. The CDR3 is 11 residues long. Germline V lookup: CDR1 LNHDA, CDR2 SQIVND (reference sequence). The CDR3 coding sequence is TGTGCCAGTAGTATATACAGTGAGCAGTTCTTC. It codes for CASSIYSEQFF.

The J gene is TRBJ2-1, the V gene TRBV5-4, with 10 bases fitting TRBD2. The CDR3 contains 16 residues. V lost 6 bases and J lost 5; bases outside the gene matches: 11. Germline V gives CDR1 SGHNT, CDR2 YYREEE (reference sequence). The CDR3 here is CASTPRSSGGNNEQFF. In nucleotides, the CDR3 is TGTGCCAGCACCCCGAGGTCTAGCGGGGGAAACAATGAGCAGTTCTTC.

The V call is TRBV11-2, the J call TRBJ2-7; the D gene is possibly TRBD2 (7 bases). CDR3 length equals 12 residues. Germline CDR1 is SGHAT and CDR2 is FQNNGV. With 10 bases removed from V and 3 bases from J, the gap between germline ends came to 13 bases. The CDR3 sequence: CATGGGLYEQYF. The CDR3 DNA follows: TGTGCCACTGGGGGGGGCCTCTACGAGCAGTACTTC.

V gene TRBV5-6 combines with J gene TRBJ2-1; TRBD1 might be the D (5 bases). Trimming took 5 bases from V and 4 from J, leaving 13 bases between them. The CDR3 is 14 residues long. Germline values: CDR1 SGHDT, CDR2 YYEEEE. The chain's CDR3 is CASSIRGGYNEQFF. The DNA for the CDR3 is TGTGCCAGCAGTATAAGGGGTGGGTACAATGAGCAGTTCTTC.

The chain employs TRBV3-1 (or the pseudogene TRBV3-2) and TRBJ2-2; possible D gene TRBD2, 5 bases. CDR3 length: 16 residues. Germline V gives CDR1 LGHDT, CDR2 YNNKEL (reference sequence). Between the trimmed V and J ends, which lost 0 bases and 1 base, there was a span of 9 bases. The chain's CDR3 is CASSQETGKNTGELFF. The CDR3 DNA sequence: TGTGCCAGCAGCCAAGAAACGGGAAAGAACACCGGGGAGCTGTTTTTT.

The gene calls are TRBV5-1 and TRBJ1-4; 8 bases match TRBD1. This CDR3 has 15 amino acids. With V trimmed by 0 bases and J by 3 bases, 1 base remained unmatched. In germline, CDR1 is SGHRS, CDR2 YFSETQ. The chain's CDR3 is CASSLVTGANEKLFF. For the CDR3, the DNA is TGCGCCAGCAGCTTGGTGACAGGGGCTAATGAAAAACTGTTTTTT.

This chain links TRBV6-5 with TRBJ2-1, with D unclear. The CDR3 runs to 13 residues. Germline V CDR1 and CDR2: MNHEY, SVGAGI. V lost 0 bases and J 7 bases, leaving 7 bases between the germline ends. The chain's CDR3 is CASSYSSRNEQFF. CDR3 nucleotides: TGTGCCAGCAGTTACTCGTCCAGAAATGAGCAGTTCTTC.

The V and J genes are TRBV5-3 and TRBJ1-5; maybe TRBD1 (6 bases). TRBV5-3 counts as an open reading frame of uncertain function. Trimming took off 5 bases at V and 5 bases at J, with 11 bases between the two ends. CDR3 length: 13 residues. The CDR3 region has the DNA TGTGCCAGAAGAACACGACAGGATCAGCCCCAGCATTTT. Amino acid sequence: CARRTRQDQPQHF.

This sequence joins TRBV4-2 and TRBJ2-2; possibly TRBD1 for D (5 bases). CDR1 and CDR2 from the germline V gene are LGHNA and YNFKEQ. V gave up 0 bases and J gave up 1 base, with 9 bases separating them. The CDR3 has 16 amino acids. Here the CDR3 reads CASSQEGVLNTGELFF. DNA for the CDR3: TGTGCCAGCAGCCAAGAAGGGGTCTTGAACACCGGGGAGCTGTTTTTT.

The CDR3 sequence: CASSTLVGRRDEQYF. Written as DNA, the CDR3 is TGTGCCAGCAGTACTCTCGTTGGGCGGAGGGACGAGCAGTACTTC. V usage is TRBV27 and J usage is TRBJ2-7; D may be TRBD2 (6 bases). Germline V gene data show CDR1 as MNHEY and CDR2 as SMNVEV (reference sequence). The CDR3 contains 15 residues. The V gene lost 5 bases and the J gene lost 5 bases, with 19 bases spanning the gap.

DNA for the CDR3: TGTGCCAGCAGTACAGGCGGGACAGGGGACACTGAAGCTTTCTTT. Translating it yields CASSTGGTGDTEAFF. The chain is built from TRBV28 and TRBJ1-1, with TRBD1 matching 10 bases. The ends lost 5 bases at V and 3 bases at J; junction bases unmatched: 6. The CDR3 is 15 residues long. Germline CDR1 and CDR2: MDHEN and SYDVKM.

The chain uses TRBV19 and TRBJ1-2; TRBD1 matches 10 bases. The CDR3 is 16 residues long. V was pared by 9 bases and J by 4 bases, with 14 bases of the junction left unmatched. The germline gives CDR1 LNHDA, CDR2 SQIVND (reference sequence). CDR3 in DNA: TGTGCCAGCACACCGACCGGGACAGGGGACCTCTATGGCTACACCTTC. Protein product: CASTPTGTGDLYGYTF.

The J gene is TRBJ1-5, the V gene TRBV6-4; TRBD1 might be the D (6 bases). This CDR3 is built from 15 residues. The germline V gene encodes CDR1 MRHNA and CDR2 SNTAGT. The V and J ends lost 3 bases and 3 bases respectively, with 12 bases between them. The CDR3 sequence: CASSEIRDNNQPQHF. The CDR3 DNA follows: TGTGCCAGCAGTGAAATCAGGGACAACAATCAGCCCCAGCATTTT.

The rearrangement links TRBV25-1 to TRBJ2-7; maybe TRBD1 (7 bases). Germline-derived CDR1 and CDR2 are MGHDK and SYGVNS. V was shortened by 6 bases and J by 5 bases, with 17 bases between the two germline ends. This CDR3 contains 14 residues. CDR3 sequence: CASRQTGTYNEQYF. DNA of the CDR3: TGTGCCAGCAGACAGACAGGGACTTACAACGAGCAGTACTTC.

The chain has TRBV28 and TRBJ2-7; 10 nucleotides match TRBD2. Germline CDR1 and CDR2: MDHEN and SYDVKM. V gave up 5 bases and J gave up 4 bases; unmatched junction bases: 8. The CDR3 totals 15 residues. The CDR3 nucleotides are TGTGCCAGCAGTAACGGACTAGCGGACCTGTACGAGCAGTACTTC. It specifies CASSNGLADLYEQYF.

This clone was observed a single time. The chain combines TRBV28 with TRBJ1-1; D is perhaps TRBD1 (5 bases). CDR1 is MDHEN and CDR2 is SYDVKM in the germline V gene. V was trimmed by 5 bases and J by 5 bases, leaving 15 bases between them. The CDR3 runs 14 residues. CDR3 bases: TGTGCCAGCAGTGATTGGCGGCGGGGGACTGAAGCTTTCTTT. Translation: CASSDWRRGTEAFF.

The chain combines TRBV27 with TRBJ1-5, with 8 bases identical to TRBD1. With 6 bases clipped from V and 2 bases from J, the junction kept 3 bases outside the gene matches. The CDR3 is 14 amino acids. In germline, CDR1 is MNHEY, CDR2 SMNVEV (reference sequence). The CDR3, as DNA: TGTGCCAGCAGGCTACAGGGGGGCAATCAGCCCCAGCATTTT. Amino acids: CASRLQGGNQPQHF.

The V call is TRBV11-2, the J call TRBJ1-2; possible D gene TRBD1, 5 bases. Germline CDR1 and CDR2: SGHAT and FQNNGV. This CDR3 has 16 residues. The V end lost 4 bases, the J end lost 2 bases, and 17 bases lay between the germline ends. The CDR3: CASSSFLAGSNYGYTF. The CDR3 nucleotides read TGTGCCAGCAGCTCCTTTCTGGCAGGGTCAAACTATGGCTACACCTTC. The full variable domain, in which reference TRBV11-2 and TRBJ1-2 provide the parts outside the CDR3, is EAGVAQSPRYKIIEKRQSVAFWCNPISGHATLYWYQQILGQGPKLLIQFQNNGVVDDSQLPKDRFSAERLKGVDSTLKIQPAKLEDSAVYLCASSSFLAGSNYGYTFGSGTRLTVV.

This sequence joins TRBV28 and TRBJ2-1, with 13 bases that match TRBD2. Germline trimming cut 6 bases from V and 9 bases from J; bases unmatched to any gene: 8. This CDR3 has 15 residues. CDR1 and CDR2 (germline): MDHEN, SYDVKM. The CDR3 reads CASRQLAGGPGEQFF. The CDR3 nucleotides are TGTGCCAGCAGACAACTAGCGGGAGGGCCAGGTGAGCAGTTCTTC.

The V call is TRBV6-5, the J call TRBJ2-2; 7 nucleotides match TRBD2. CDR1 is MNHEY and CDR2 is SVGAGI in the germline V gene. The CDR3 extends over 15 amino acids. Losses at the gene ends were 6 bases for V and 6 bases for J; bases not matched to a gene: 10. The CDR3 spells CASRPGLGGAGELFF. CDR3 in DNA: TGTGCCAGCAGGCCAGGACTTGGGGGGGCCGGGGAGCTGTTTTTT.

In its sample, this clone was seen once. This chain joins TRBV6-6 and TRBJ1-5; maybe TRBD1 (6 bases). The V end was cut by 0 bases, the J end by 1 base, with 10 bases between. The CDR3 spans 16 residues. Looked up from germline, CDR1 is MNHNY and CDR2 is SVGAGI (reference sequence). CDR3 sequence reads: CASSYSLQGSNQPQHF. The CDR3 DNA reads TGTGCCAGCAGTTACTCGTTACAGGGAAGCAATCAGCCCCAGCATTTT.

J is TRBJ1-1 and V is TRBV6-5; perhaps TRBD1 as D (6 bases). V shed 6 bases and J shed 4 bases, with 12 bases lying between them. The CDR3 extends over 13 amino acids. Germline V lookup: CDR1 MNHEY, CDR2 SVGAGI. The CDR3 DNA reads TGTGCCAGCAGACAGGGTCTAAGCACTGAAGCTTTCTTT. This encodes CASRQGLSTEAFF.

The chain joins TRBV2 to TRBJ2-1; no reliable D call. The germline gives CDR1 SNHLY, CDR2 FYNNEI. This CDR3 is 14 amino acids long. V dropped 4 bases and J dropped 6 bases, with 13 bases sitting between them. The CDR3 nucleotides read TGTGCCAGCAGTGTTTTGAGACTTTTCAATGAGCAGTTCTTC. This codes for CASSVLRLFNEQFF.

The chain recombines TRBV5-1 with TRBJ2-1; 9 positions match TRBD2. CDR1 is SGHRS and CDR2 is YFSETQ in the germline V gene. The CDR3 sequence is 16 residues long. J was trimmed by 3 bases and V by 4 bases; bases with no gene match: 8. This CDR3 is CASSPLGRGGYNEQFF. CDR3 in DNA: TGCGCCAGCAGCCCCCTGGGGCGGGGGGGCTACAATGAGCAGTTCTTC. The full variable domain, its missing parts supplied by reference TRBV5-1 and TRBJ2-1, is KAGVTQTPRYLIKTRGQQVTLSCSPISGHRSVSWYQQTPGQGLQFLFEYFSETQRNKGNFPGRFSGRQFSNSRSEMNVSTLELGDSALYLCASSPLGRGGYNEQFFGPGTRLTVL.